The 25 T cell receptor beta chains below were found in one sample sequenced in a study of blood T cell repertoires in COVID-19. Data came from immunoSEQ multiplex PCR; TCRdb stores just in-frame clones and leaves some out. The sample holds about 200,000 clones, 70% to 90% seen once. Material: peripheral blood. Receptors were obtained from a woman aged 45-60 years with acute or convalescent COVID-19.

This chain links TRBV6-5 with TRBJ2-2; D is possibly TRBD2 (6 bases). CDR1 and CDR2 from the germline V gene are MNHEY and SVGAGI. The CDR3 length is 16 residues. Trimming removed 0 bases at V and 0 bases at J, with 8 bases between. CDR3 residues: CASSYSGGSNTGELFF. In DNA form, the CDR3 reads TGTGCCAGCAGTTACTCGGGGGGATCGAACACCGGGGAGCTGTTTTTT.

This clone was recorded once. The J gene is TRBJ1-2, the V gene TRBV6-5, with 8 bases matching TRBD1. Germline CDR1 reads MNHEY; CDR2 reads SVGAGI. The length of the CDR3 is 15 residues. V was clipped by 6 bases and J by 0 bases; unmatched bases: 6. CDR3 sequence: CASRPRGQANYGYTF. For the CDR3, the DNA is TGTGCCAGCAGGCCAAGGGGACAGGCTAACTATGGCTACACCTTC.

The chain is built from TRBV11-3 and TRBJ2-5; 10 positions match TRBD2. J gave up 4 bases and V 1 base, and 6 bases lay outside the gene matches. Germline V gene data show CDR1 as SGHNT and CDR2 as YENEEA. The CDR3 spans 16 residues. The CDR3 spells CASSLGSGGVTETQYF. CDR3 DNA: TGTGCCAGCAGCTTAGGAAGCGGGGGGGTAACAGAGACCCAGTACTTC.

The V and J genes are TRBV24-1 and TRBJ2-3; tentative D call: TRBD1 (5 bases). The CDR3 runs 13 residues. The V gene's germline CDR1 is KGHDR and CDR2 SFDVKD. Trimming cost V 9 bases and J 0 bases, with 9 bases left between them. The DNA of the CDR3 is TGTGCCACCTCGACAGTTAGCACAGATACGCAGTATTTT. Translated: CATSTVSTDTQYF.

The chain joins TRBV6-5 to TRBJ2-3; 11 bases fit TRBD2. Germline V lookup: CDR1 MNHEY, CDR2 SVGAGI. Losses at the gene ends were 6 bases for V and 4 bases for J; bases not matched to a gene: 6. The CDR3 totals 15 residues. The CDR3 spells CASRDSGRASDTQYF. In nucleotides, the CDR3 is TGTGCCAGCAGAGATAGCGGGAGGGCCTCAGATACGCAGTATTTT.

The chain combines TRBV30 with TRBJ2-2; 10 nucleotides agree with TRBD2. The CDR3 loop spans 14 amino acids. Germline V gives CDR1 GTSNPN, CDR2 SVGIG (reference sequence). V lost 7 bases to trimming and J lost 3 bases; unmatched junction nucleotides: 5. The CDR3 bases are TGTGCCTCCCGTGGACTAGCGGACACCGGGGAGCTGTTTTTT. Translation gives CASRGLADTGELFF.

V and J are TRBV7-2 and TRBJ2-3; no clear D gene. Per germline, CDR1 SGHTA and CDR2 FQGNSA. The CDR3 contains 11 residues. The V end lost 3 bases, the J end lost 11 bases, and 9 bases lay between the germline ends. The chain's CDR3 is CASSFGHGQYF. CDR3 sequence (DNA): TGTGCCAGCAGCTTTGGGCATGGGCAGTATTTT. Full variable domain (remainder filled in from reference TRBV7-2 and TRBJ2-3): GAGVSQSPSNKVTEKGKDVELRCDPISGHTALYWYRQSLGQGLEFLIYFQGNSAPDKSGLPSDRFSAERTGGSVSTLTIQRTQQEDSAVYLCASSFGHGQYFGPGTRLTVL.

V is TRBV5-1 and J is TRBJ2-6; 8 bases line up with TRBD2. The CDR3 is made up of 18 amino acids. J lost 0 bases, V lost 5 bases, and 10 bases had no gene match. Per germline, CDR1 SGHRS and CDR2 YFSETQ. This CDR3 reads CASSLRGGSRSGANVLTF. The CDR3 nucleotides are TGCGCCAGCAGTTTACGGGGGGGAAGCCGCTCTGGGGCCAACGTCCTGACTTTC. Full variable domain (rest looked up from reference TRBV5-1 and TRBJ2-6): KAGVTQTPRYLIKTRGQQVTLSCSPISGHRSVSWYQQTPGQGLQFLFEYFSETQRNKGNFPGRFSGRQFSNSRSEMNVSTLELGDSALYLCASSLRGGSRSGANVLTFGAGSRLTVL.

Written as DNA, the CDR3 is TGTGCCAGCAGCCAACGGACAGAGATGGAAAAACTGTTTTTT. This sequence encodes CASSQRTEMEKLFF. J is TRBJ1-4 and V is TRBV3-1 (or the pseudogene TRBV3-2); tentatively, D is TRBD1 (6 bases). The CDR3 runs 14 residues. CDR1 and CDR2 (germline): LGHDT, YNNKEL (reference sequence). The V end lost 2 bases, the J end lost 8 bases, and 12 bases lay between the germline ends.

This clone was detected once. This chain joins TRBV5-1 and TRBJ2-7, with 9 bases identical to TRBD2. The CDR3 has 14 residues. The J segment lost 4 bases and the V segment lost 0 bases, leaving 2 bases of the junction unmatched. From germline, CDR1 is SGHRS and CDR2 YFSETQ. The CDR3, as DNA: TGCGCCAGCAGCTTGGATAGCGGGAGTTACGAGCAGTACTTC. Its translation: CASSLDSGSYEQYF.

The chain has TRBV30 and TRBJ1-6, with D unclear. Germline lookup yields CDR1 GTSNPN and CDR2 SVGIG (reference sequence). Deletions cut 4 bases from V and 6 bases from J, with 13 bases between. This CDR3 contains 14 residues. CDR3 region: CAWNRAGGNSPLHF. The CDR3 DNA sequence: TGTGCCTGGAATAGAGCGGGAGGTAATTCACCCCTCCACTTT.

This chain joins TRBV18 and TRBJ2-6; 7 nucleotides agree with TRBD1. The V gene's germline CDR1 is KGHSH and CDR2 LQKENI. The V and J ends lost 4 bases and 0 bases, in that order; junction bases with no gene match: 9. The CDR3 is 18 amino acids. In DNA form, the CDR3 reads TGTGCCAGCTCACGGGAACAGGGGCCGAGCTCTGGGGCCAACGTCCTGACTTTC. Protein product: CASSREQGPSSGANVLTF.

This chain joins TRBV29-1 and TRBJ2-7, with TRBD1 matching over 8 bases. Germline V gene data show CDR1 as SQVTM and CDR2 as ANQGSEA. The CDR3 totals 12 residues. Trimming at V came to 7 bases and at J to 3 bases, leaving 5 bases not matched to a gene. The CDR3 region is CSATGENYEQYF. Written as DNA, the CDR3 is TGCAGCGCGACAGGGGAAAACTACGAGCAGTACTTC.

In regard to this clone: This specimen includes other DNA sequences encoding the same CDR3. V gene TRBV5-4 combines with J gene TRBJ1-1; D might be TRBD1 (6 bases). This CDR3 is built from 12 residues. Trimming shortened V by 4 bases and J by 8 bases, and 12 bases separated the two germline ends. The germline gives CDR1 SGHNT, CDR2 YYREEE (reference sequence). CDR3: CASSPPGTEAFF. The CDR3 nucleotides read TGTGCCAGCAGCCCCCCCGGGACAGAAGCTTTCTTT. Filled out from reference TRBV5-4 and TRBJ1-1, the complete variable domain reads ETGVTQSPTHLIKTRGQQVTLRCSSQSGHNTVSWYQQALGQGPQFIFQYYREEENGRGNFPPRFSGLQFPNYSSELNVNALELDDSALYLCASSPPGTEAFFGQGTRLTVV.

The gene calls are TRBV15 and TRBJ1-1; TRBD1 agrees at 8 bases. V shed 1 base, J shed 6 bases, and the junction held 7 bases outside the gene matches. Germline assignment: CDR1 LNHNV and CDR2 YYDKDF (reference sequence). The CDR3 extends over 15 amino acids. The CDR3 region is CATSRGGRGLAEAFF. CDR3 nucleotide sequence: TGTGCCACCAGCAGAGGTGGCAGGGGGCTGGCTGAAGCTTTCTTT.

This sequence joins TRBV19 and TRBJ1-2; weak D call: TRBD1 (6 bases). CDR3 size: 15 residues. Trimming removed 0 bases from V and 3 bases from J, with 11 bases in between. From germline, CDR1 is LNHDA and CDR2 SQIVND (reference sequence). The CDR3 DNA reads as TGTGCCAGTAGTATAGAGGGCAGGGGCGACTATGGCTACACCTTC. Translating it yields CASSIEGRGDYGYTF.

In its sample, this clone was seen a few times. J is TRBJ2-3 and V is TRBV30, with 8 bases fitting TRBD2. The CDR3 spans 15 residues. V trimming: 2 bases; J trimming: 3 bases; junction bases outside the gene matches: 7. CDR1 GTSNPN and CDR2 SVGIG come from the germline V gene (reference sequence). The CDR3 DNA sequence: TGTGCCTGGAGTCCGGCGGGGGGAGGGACAGATACGCAGTATTTT. Protein product: CAWSPAGGGTDTQYF.

This chain joins TRBV6-6 and TRBJ1-2; possibly TRBD1 for D (6 bases). The CDR3 sequence is 15 residues long. With 7 bases removed from V and 1 base from J, the gap between germline ends came to 16 bases. Germline CDR1 is MNHNY and CDR2 is SVGAGI (reference sequence). CDR3 in amino acids: CASNGQNSINYGYTF. The CDR3 nucleotides are TGTGCCAGCAACGGACAGAACTCTATTAACTATGGCTACACCTTC.

On this clone: Distinct nucleotide sequences in the sample also encode this CDR3. The chain couples TRBV12-3 or TRBV12-4 to TRBJ1-5, with D unresolved. V shed 6 bases and J shed 5 bases, with 8 bases lying between them. The CDR3 is made up of 12 amino acids. The CDR3, as DNA: TGTGCCAGCAGCCCGGGAGATCAGCCCCAGCATTTT. Translating gives CASSPGDQPQHF.

J is TRBJ1-2 and V is TRBV27, with 10 bases lining up with TRBD1. The CDR3 is 13 residues long. V lost 6 bases to trimming and J lost 8 bases; unmatched junction nucleotides: 6. Germline V CDR1 and CDR2: MNHEY, SMNVEV (reference sequence). The CDR3 here is CASRVDRGHGYTF. The CDR3 DNA is TGTGCCAGCAGAGTCGACAGGGGGCACGGCTACACCTTC.

This chain uses TRBV18 with TRBJ2-5; TRBD2 matches at 8 bases. The J segment lost 5 bases and the V segment lost 2 bases, leaving 1 base of the junction unmatched. The germline gives CDR1 KGHSH, CDR2 LQKENI. This CDR3 has 13 residues. This CDR3 is CASSPIAGETQYF. DNA of the CDR3: TGTGCCAGCTCACCAATAGCGGGGGAGACCCAGTACTTC.

This clone has a single count. The rearrangement links TRBV30 to TRBJ2-7, with 11 bases identical to TRBD2. J gave up 1 base and V 5 bases, and 1 base lay outside the gene matches. This CDR3 is 13 amino acids long. CDR1 is GTSNPN, CDR2 SVGIG, per germline (reference sequence). The chain's CDR3 is CAWWTSGSYEQYF. CDR3 DNA sequence: TGTGCCTGGTGGACTAGCGGGTCCTACGAGCAGTACTTC.

In this sample, this clone turned up a few times. V is TRBV27 and J is TRBJ2-7; TRBD1 is a possible D gene (6 bases). Between the trimmed V and J ends, which lost 8 bases and 3 bases, there was a span of 11 bases. The CDR3 totals 12 residues. CDR1 is MNHEY, CDR2 SMNVEV, per germline (reference sequence). The CDR3 protein is CASRDTDYEQYF. The CDR3 DNA reads as TGTGCCAGCCGGGACACTGACTACGAGCAGTACTTC.

The rearrangement uses TRBV11-2 and TRBJ2-7, with 10 positions matching TRBD2. Germline trimming cut 6 bases from V and 2 bases from J; bases unmatched to any gene: 7. Per germline, CDR1 SGHAT and CDR2 FQNNGV. The CDR3 runs 15 residues. The CDR3 sequence is CASSYGSGRAYEQYF. CDR3 sequence (DNA): TGTGCCAGCAGTTATGGAAGCGGGAGGGCCTACGAGCAGTACTTC.

The chain links TRBV11-2 to TRBJ2-7, with D perhaps TRBD1 (8 bases). CDR1 and CDR2 from the germline V gene are SGHAT and FQNNGV. The CDR3 spans 14 residues. Trimming left V 5 bases short and J 4 bases short, with 15 bases between. This CDR3 reads CASSQTGEGYEQYF. As DNA, the CDR3 is TGTGCCAGCAGCCAGACAGGGGAGGGATACGAGCAGTACTTC.